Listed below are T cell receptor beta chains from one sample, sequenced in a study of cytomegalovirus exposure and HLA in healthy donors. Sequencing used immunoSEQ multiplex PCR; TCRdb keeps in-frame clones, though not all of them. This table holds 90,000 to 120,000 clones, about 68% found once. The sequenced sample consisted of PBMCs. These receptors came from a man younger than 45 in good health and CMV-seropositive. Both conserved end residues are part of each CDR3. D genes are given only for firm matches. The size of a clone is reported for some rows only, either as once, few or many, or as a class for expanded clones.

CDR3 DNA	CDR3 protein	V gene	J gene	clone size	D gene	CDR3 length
TGTGCCAGCTCACCAGGGACAGGGGGCGCAAATGGCTACACCTTC	CASSPGTGGANGYTF	TRBV18	TRBJ1-2	-	TRBD1	15
TGTGCCAGCAGTTCCCTCAGGAACACTGAAGCTTTCTTT	CASSSLRNTEAFF	TRBV27	TRBJ1-1	-	-	13
TGTGCCAGCAACCGGGGGATAGGTTCACCCCTCCACTTT	CASNRGIGSPLHF	TRBV27	TRBJ1-6	-	-	13
TGTGCCAGCAGCTTCCGGACAGGGCCCTACGAGCAGTACTTC	CASSFRTGPYEQYF	TRBV11-2	TRBJ2-7	-	TRBD1	14
TGTGCCAGCAGCTTAGAGGACAGGGGGACAGATACGCAGTATTTT	CASSLEDRGTDTQYF	TRBV7-8	TRBJ2-3	-	TRBD1	15
TGTGCCACCAGCAGAGATCAGGCTACCAGGGTGCAGTATTTT	CATSRDQATRVQYF	TRBV15	TRBJ2-3	-	-	14
TGTGCCAGCAGCCCCCGAGGGGGACAAGAGACCCAGTACTTC	CASSPRGGQETQYF	TRBV11-3	TRBJ2-5	-	-	14
TGTGCCAGCAGCTTAGATCCTAGCGGGGCAGATACGCAGTATTTT	CASSLDPSGADTQYF	TRBV7-2	TRBJ2-3	few	TRBD2	15
TGTGCCAGCAGCGGTGGCCGGGACAACTACGAGCAGTACTTC	CASSGGRDNYEQYF	TRBV9	TRBJ2-7	few	-	14
TGTGCCAGCACCTTAGGGACTTTGGGGAATTCACCCCTCCACTTT	CASTLGTLGNSPLHF	TRBV6-5	TRBJ1-6	few	-	15
TGTGCTAGCAGCCCTGGGGGGGGAGAGACCCAGTACTTC	CASSPGGGETQYF	TRBV7-7	TRBJ2-5	-	TRBD2	13
TGCGCCAGCAGTGAGTCTTCAATCGGGGAGCTGTTTTTT	CASSESSIGELFF	TRBV10-1	TRBJ2-2	few	-	13
TGCAGCGTTGAAATTGAGGGACAATATTCTGAAGCTTTCTTT	CSVEIEGQYSEAFF	TRBV29-1	TRBJ1-1	-	-	14
TGTGCCAGCAGCCAAGATTGGGGCCTCGCGAACACCGGGGAGCTGTTTTTT	CASSQDWGLANTGELFF	TRBV4-2	TRBJ2-2	-	-	17
TGTGCCAGCAGCTTACAACAGCTGCAAGAGACCCAGTACTTC	CASSLQQLQETQYF	TRBV11-2	TRBJ2-5	-	-	14
TGTGCCAGTAGTACCCGACAGGAGTTGTTGAACACTGAAGCTTTCTTT	CASSTRQELLNTEAFF	TRBV19	TRBJ1-1	few	-	16
TGCGCCAGCAGCTCAACCCCCCCAGGGGGGCAAGAGACCCAGTACTTC	CASSSTPPGGQETQYF	TRBV5-1	TRBJ2-5	-	-	16
TGTGCCACCGGGACAGCTGTTTACGAGCAGTACTTC	CATGTAVYEQYF	TRBV27	TRBJ2-7	-	TRBD1	12
TGTGCCAGCAGCTTAGCCTCTCGTGAGCTGTTTTTT	CASSLASRELFF	TRBV7-9	TRBJ2-2	-	-	12
TGCGCCAGCAGTGTCCTCCTCACCGGGGAGCTGTTTTTT	CASSVLLTGELFF	TRBV6-5	TRBJ2-2	-	-	13
TGTGCCTGGAGTGTACTCAGGAACCAAGCTTTCTTT	CAWSVLRNQAFF	TRBV30	TRBJ1-1	-	-	12
TGTGCCACCTCCTCGGCAGGTTCATACAATGAGCAGTTCTTC	CATSSAGSYNEQFF	TRBV13	TRBJ2-1	few	-	14
TGCGCCAGCAGCCAAGCTGGGGGGAATGAGCAGTTCTTC	CASSQAGGNEQFF	TRBV4-1	TRBJ2-1	-	-	13
TGCGCCAGCAGCTTGGGTACAGGGGAACAGTCACCCCTCCACTTT	CASSLGTGEQSPLHF	TRBV5-1	TRBJ1-6	-	TRBD1	15
TGTGCCAGCAGCCCGCGGGACCGCGATGAGGAGCAGTACTTC	CASSPRDRDEEQYF	TRBV11-3	TRBJ2-7	-	-	14
TGTGCCAGCAGCGTGAGTTATAATTCACCCCTCCACTTT	CASSVSYNSPLHF	TRBV5-6	TRBJ1-6	few	-	13
TGTGCCATCAGTGAGCTCAGGACAGATACGCAGTATTTT	CAISELRTDTQYF	TRBV10-3	TRBJ2-3	-	-	13
TGTGCCAGCAGTGAACCCAACCTGGGCCTTGGTAGCAATCAGCCCCAGCATTTT	CASSEPNLGLGSNQPQHF	TRBV2	TRBJ1-5	-	-	18
TGTGCCAGCAGTCAAAGACGCCGGGACAGGAACACTGAAGCTTTCTTT	CASSQRRRDRNTEAFF	TRBV28	TRBJ1-1	-	TRBD1	16
TGCGCCAGCACTTTCGGACAGGGTCCGAGAGGCTACACCTTC	CASTFGQGPRGYTF	TRBV4-1	TRBJ1-2	-	TRBD1	14
TGTGCCAGCAGTCCAACAGGGGCAGAGACCCAGTACTTC	CASSPTGAETQYF	TRBV6-1	TRBJ2-5	-	TRBD1	13
TGTGCCAGTAGTATCCTCTCGCAGGGCAACACTGAAGCTTTCTTT	CASSILSQGNTEAFF	TRBV19	TRBJ1-1	-	-	15
TGTGCCAGTAGGGCGGGGGGCACTGAAGCTTTCTTT	CASRAGGTEAFF	TRBV19	TRBJ1-1	-	-	12
TGTGCCAGCAGCTTAGCGTCTAGCGGCTACAATGAGCAGTTCTTC	CASSLASSGYNEQFF	TRBV7-2	TRBJ2-1	-	TRBD2	15
TGTGCCAGCAGTCTTCTGTGGGGGGGCGAGCAGTACTTC	CASSLLWGGEQYF	TRBV6-5	TRBJ2-7	-	TRBD2	13
TGCGCCAGCAGCCCAAGACAGGGGATGACAGATACGCAGTATTTT	CASSPRQGMTDTQYF	TRBV5-1	TRBJ2-3	few	TRBD1	15
TGTGCCAGCAACCCGACTAGCGGGCCCTACGAGCAGTACTTC	CASNPTSGPYEQYF	TRBV6-1	TRBJ2-7	-	TRBD2	14
TGTGCCTGGATGGACAGGGGAATGGACACTGAAGCTTTCTTT	CAWMDRGMDTEAFF	TRBV30	TRBJ1-1	few	TRBD1	14
TGTGCCAGCAGCACAAGAGCGGGGAGCTACGAGCAGTACTTC	CASSTRAGSYEQYF	TRBV5-4	TRBJ2-7	-	TRBD2	14
TGTGCCAGCAGTTACTCGGGGGGGGACACTGAAGCTTTCTTT	CASSYSGGDTEAFF	TRBV6-6	TRBJ1-1	-	-	14
TGTGCCACCAGCACACCGGACATAGATGGCTACACCTTC	CATSTPDIDGYTF	TRBV15	TRBJ1-2	few	-	13
TGTGCCAGCAGCTTACTGGGGGGAGTGGACACTGAAGCTTTCTTT	CASSLLGGVDTEAFF	TRBV7-9	TRBJ1-1	-	-	15
TGTGCCAGCTCGCCGGACAGGGCCTATGGCTACACCTTC	CASSPDRAYGYTF	TRBV18	TRBJ1-2	-	TRBD1	13
TGTGCCAGCAGCTATGCAACTTTGAACACTGAAGCTTTCTTT	CASSYATLNTEAFF	TRBV7-2	TRBJ1-1	-	-	14
TGTGCCTGGAGTGTACGGGGGCAGGGGGCAGGCGTGTACGAGCAGTACTTC	CAWSVRGQGAGVYEQYF	TRBV30	TRBJ2-7	-	TRBD1	17
TGTGCCAGCAGCCGTCGCTATGGCTACACCTTC	CASSRRYGYTF	TRBV7-2	TRBJ1-2	-	-	11
TGTGCCAGCAGCTCAGGGACTAGCGGGGGGTCGGGAGAGACCCAGTACTTC	CASSSGTSGGSGETQYF	TRBV5-8	TRBJ2-5	-	TRBD2	17
TGTGCCATCAGTGAAGGGACTAGCGAGACCCAGTACTTC	CAISEGTSETQYF	TRBV10-3	TRBJ2-5	once	TRBD2	13
TGCGCCAGCAGCTGGACTAGCGGGGGGGCGCGTGAGCAGTTCTTC	CASSWTSGGAREQFF	TRBV5-1	TRBJ2-1	-	TRBD2	15
TGTGCCAGCAGCCCCCCTCCCGGCGGGGGCACAGATACGCAGTATTTT	CASSPPPGGGTDTQYF	TRBV5-4	TRBJ2-3	-	-	16